The 17 T cell receptor beta chains below all came from one sample that was sequenced in a study of blood T cell repertoires in COVID-19. Data came from immunoSEQ multiplex PCR; TCRdb stores just in-frame clones and leaves some out. The data show 150,000 to 200,000 clones, with 86% seen just once and 0.99% held by the top ten. Sequenced input: peripheral blood. These receptors came from a man aged 18 to 30 with acute or convalescent COVID-19.

This clone was observed once. The V call is TRBV30, the J call TRBJ1-6, with TRBD1 identical over 9 bases. Germline lookup yields CDR1 GTSNPN and CDR2 SVGIG (reference sequence). V lost 0 bases to trimming and J lost 10 bases; unmatched junction nucleotides: 4. The CDR3 length is 14 residues. CDR3 loop: CAWSVGQGRSPLHF. The CDR3 region has the DNA TGTGCCTGGAGTGTGGGACAGGGAAGGTCACCCCTCCACTTT.

The chain couples TRBV2 to TRBJ2-2; a weak D match, TRBD2 (6 bases). CDR3 length equals 15 residues. Trimming removed 6 bases from V and 3 bases from J, with 14 bases in between. CDR1 and CDR2 (germline): SNHLY, FYNNEI. The CDR3 protein is CASRSGGVYTGELFF. CDR3 coding DNA: TGTGCCAGCAGGTCCGGGGGTGTTTACACCGGGGAGCTGTTTTTT.

In nucleotides, the CDR3 is TGTGCCAGCTCGCTAAAAGGACAGCAGGGGGATGAGCAGTTCTTC. Translation: CASSLKGQQGDEQFF. The V call is TRBV6-5, the J call TRBJ2-1; the match to TRBD1 covers 7 bases. Trimming cost V 8 bases and J 8 bases; bases outside gene matches: 15. The CDR3 totals 15 residues. Germline V gene data show CDR1 as MNHEY and CDR2 as SVGAGI.

This clone was seen only once. J is TRBJ2-2 and V is TRBV7-9, with TRBD1 matching 9 bases. The CDR3 covers 19 residues. Germline CDR1 SEHNR, CDR2 FQNEAQ (reference sequence). V shed 0 bases, J shed 2 bases, and the junction held 10 bases outside the gene matches. CDR3 DNA sequence: TGTGCCAGCAGCTTAGCTTCCACAGGGGGCTTTCGTAACACCGGGGAGCTGTTTTTT. Protein sequence: CASSLASTGGFRNTGELFF.

The rearrangement links TRBV2 to TRBJ1-5, with D uncertain. The CDR3 length is 14 residues. The germline V gene has CDR1 SNHLY and CDR2 FYNNEI. Between the trimmed V and J ends, which lost 6 bases and 0 bases, there was a span of 9 bases. CDR3 protein: CASSETFSNQPQHF. DNA for the CDR3: TGTGCCAGCAGCGAAACTTTTAGCAATCAGCCCCAGCATTTT.

V is TRBV11-2 and J is TRBJ1-1; possibly TRBD1 for D (6 bases). Germline CDR1 and CDR2: SGHAT and FQNNGV. The V and J ends lost 4 bases and 5 bases respectively, with 17 bases between them. The CDR3 is 15 amino acids. CDR3 in amino acids: CASSSRGPQGTEAFF. The CDR3 region has the DNA TGTGCCAGCAGCTCACGGGGACCCCAGGGGACTGAAGCTTTCTTT.

The J gene is TRBJ1-1, the V gene TRBV2; D uncertain. Trimming pared 4 bases from V and 0 bases from J, leaving 15 bases between. CDR1 is SNHLY and CDR2 is FYNNEI in the germline V gene. The CDR3 extends over 16 amino acids. CDR3 residues: CASSVGEIDLNTEAFF. CDR3 DNA sequence: TGTGCCAGCAGTGTCGGGGAAATCGACCTGAACACTGAAGCTTTCTTT.

The chain recombines TRBV12-5 with TRBJ2-1, with TRBD1 as a possible D gene (6 bases). The CDR3 covers 15 residues. Germline V CDR1 and CDR2: LGHNT, FRNRAP. The germline V and J ends were trimmed by 5 bases and 6 bases, with 17 bases remaining between them. The CDR3 sequence: CASGIQTGYPNEQFF. As DNA, the CDR3 is TGTGCTAGTGGTATACAAACAGGGTATCCCAATGAGCAGTTCTTC.

The V call is TRBV4-1, the J call TRBJ2-1, with 8 bases that match TRBD2. V gave up 1 base and J gave up 0 bases; unmatched junction bases: 8. There are 18 residues in the CDR3. Germline CDR1 and CDR2: MGHRA and YSYEKL. In DNA, the CDR3 is TGCGCCAGCAGCCAAGGCGGCGGTGGGACTAGCTCCTACAATGAGCAGTTCTTC. This translates into CASSQGGGGTSSYNEQFF.

The rearrangement joins TRBV2 to TRBJ1-2; tentatively, D is TRBD1 (5 bases). Germline CDR1 SNHLY, CDR2 FYNNEI. The CDR3 covers 13 residues. The germline V and J ends were trimmed by 7 bases and 8 bases, with 17 bases remaining between them. CDR3 nucleotides: TGTGCCAGCAAACGGCAGGGACTTGGGGGCTACACCTTC. Amino acid sequence: CASKRQGLGGYTF. Based on the CDR3 plus reference TRBV2 and TRBJ1-2, the full variable domain is EPEVTQTPSHQVTQMGQEVILRCVPISNHLYFYWYRQILGQKVEFLVSFYNNEISEKSEIFDDQFSVERPDGSNFTLKIRSTKLEDSAMYFCASKRQGLGGYTFGSGTRLTVV.

The chain couples TRBV30 to TRBJ1-1; D remains unclear. Germline V gene data show CDR1 as GTSNPN and CDR2 as SVGIG (reference sequence). V gave up 0 bases and J gave up 7 bases, with 12 bases separating them. The CDR3 sequence is 13 residues long. CDR3 DNA sequence: TGTGCCTGGAGTGTAACAGCCTTGGATGAAGCTTTCTTT. Amino acid sequence: CAWSVTALDEAFF.

The chain couples TRBV6-6 to TRBJ1-2; a weak D match, TRBD1 (6 bases). The CDR3 is 13 amino acids. Trimming stripped 5 bases from V and 3 bases from J, with 10 bases between. Germline assignment: CDR1 MNHNY and CDR2 SVGAGI (reference sequence). CDR3 region: CASSRQEYYGYTF. The DNA for the CDR3 is TGTGCCAGCAGTAGACAGGAGTACTATGGCTACACCTTC.

V and J are TRBV20-1 and TRBJ2-3; D perhaps matches TRBD2 (7 bases). Germline assignment: CDR1 DFQATT and CDR2 SNEGSKA (reference sequence). This CDR3 is 10 amino acids long. V dropped 5 bases and J dropped 10 bases, with 10 bases sitting between them. Here the CDR3 reads CSAGGGPQYF. The CDR3 nucleotides read TGCAGTGCTGGGGGGGGGCCGCAGTATTTT.

The V call is TRBV6-1, the J call TRBJ2-7; 12 positions match TRBD2. The ends lost 3 bases at V and 1 base at J; junction bases unmatched: 1. This CDR3 has 15 amino acids. CDR1 is MNHNS and CDR2 is SASEGT in the germline V gene. CDR3 sequence: CASSDGLAGSYEQYV. CDR3 DNA: TGTGCCAGCAGTGATGGACTAGCGGGGTCCTACGAGCAGTACGTC.

The V call is TRBV4-2, the J call TRBJ1-5; TRBD1 is a possible D gene (6 bases). Germline V gives CDR1 LGHNA, CDR2 YNFKEQ. The germline V and J ends were trimmed by 0 bases and 5 bases, with 14 bases remaining between them. CDR3 length: 16 residues. Here the CDR3 reads CASSQEGAGQDQPQHF. As DNA, the CDR3 is TGTGCCAGCAGCCAAGAGGGGGCAGGGCAGGATCAGCCCCAGCATTTT.

This clone has only one observation. The V gene is TRBV7-3, the J gene TRBJ1-1, with 7 bases lining up with TRBD1. Unmatched junction bases numbered 10, after V lost 3 bases and J lost 0 bases. The CDR3 extends over 17 amino acids. CDR1 is SGHTA and CDR2 is FQGTGA in the germline V gene. The CDR3 nucleotides read TGTGCCAGCAGCTTCCGGGACAGACAAAGCATGAACACTGAAGCTTTCTTT. Amino acid sequence: CASSFRDRQSMNTEAFF.

The chain recombines TRBV18 with TRBJ1-6; TRBD1 matches 9 bases. In germline, CDR1 is KGHSH, CDR2 LQKENI. The CDR3 consists of 15 residues. The V segment lost 2 bases and the J segment 13 bases; nucleotides outside the gene matches: 9. The CDR3 protein is CASSPIQQGASPLHF. DNA for the CDR3: TGTGCCAGCTCACCAATTCAACAGGGGGCTTCCCCCCTCCACTTT.